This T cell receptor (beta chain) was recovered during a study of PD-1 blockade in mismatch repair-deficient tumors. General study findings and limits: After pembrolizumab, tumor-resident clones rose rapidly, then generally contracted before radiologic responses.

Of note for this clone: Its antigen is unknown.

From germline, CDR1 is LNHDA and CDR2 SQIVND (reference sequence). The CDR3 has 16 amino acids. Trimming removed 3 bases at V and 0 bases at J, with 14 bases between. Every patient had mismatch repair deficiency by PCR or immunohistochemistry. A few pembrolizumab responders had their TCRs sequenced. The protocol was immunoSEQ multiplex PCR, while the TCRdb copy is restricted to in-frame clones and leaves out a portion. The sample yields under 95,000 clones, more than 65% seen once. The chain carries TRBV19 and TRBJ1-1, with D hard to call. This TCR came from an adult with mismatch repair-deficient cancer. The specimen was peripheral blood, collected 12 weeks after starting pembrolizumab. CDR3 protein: CASSIYSGYMNTEAFF. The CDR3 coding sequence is TGTGCCAGTAGTATTTACAGCGGCTACATGAACACTGAAGCTTTCTTT.